This T cell receptor (beta chain) was identified in a study of shared clonotypes between healthy human individuals. As for the study in general: The plates for each donor numbered three CD4 naive, three CD4 memory, two CD8 naive and one CD8 memory.

A single count supports this clone. Generated by immunoSEQ multiplex PCR, the TCRdb table keeps only in-frame clones and is missing some. The sample has about 1,800,000 clones, approximately 94% seen once. Naivety among CD8 cells was defined by CD45RO negativity and positive CCR7 selection, thereby excluding terminally differentiated effector memory CD45RA+ cells. The source is a man aged 18 to 35 in good health. Source material: naive CD8+ T cells sorted from blood.

DNA of the CDR3: TGTGCCACCAGCCGTAAGGCAGGGCTTCAAGAGACCCAGTACTTC. Encoded protein: CATSRKAGLQETQYF. The rearrangement links TRBV15 to TRBJ2-5; D perhaps matches TRBD1 (5 bases). Trimming took 5 bases from V and 2 from J, leaving 15 bases between them. The CDR3 totals 15 residues. The germline CDR1 and CDR2 sequences are LNHNV and YYDKDF (reference sequence).